The text below deals with one TCR beta chain. Its antigen is not identified. These data originate in a study of siplizumab effects on memory and regulatory T cells. The study's findings and limits: Naive T cells seemed more diverse than memory cells and seemed major alloresponse contributors. Roughly 80-97% of proliferating CD4+ or CD8+ clones lacked an assignable naive or memory phenotype. In siplizumab cultures, the suppressive function of proliferating Tregs remained unconfirmed.

The assay covered about 10^5 TCR templates per sample. Using immunoSEQ multiplex PCR, the repertoire was profiled, and TCRdb retains in-frame clones only, with some absent. The table records some 100,000 clones, about 92% of them present only once. Sample: Tregs sorted from blood. This TCR came from a human donor in good health.

The CDR3 DNA follows: TGTGCCAGCTCACCCGCGCGGCAGGCTAATGAAAAACTGTTTTTT. It is translated as CASSPARQANEKLFF. The V and J genes are TRBV18 and TRBJ1-4, with D unresolved. The CDR3 runs 15 residues. V lost 3 bases, J lost 3 bases, and 11 bases lay in between. Germline values: CDR1 KGHSH, CDR2 LQKENI.